Listed below are T cell receptor beta chains from one sample, sequenced in a study of T cells in Graves' hyperthyroidism and ophthalmopathy. TCRdb analysed the multiplex PCR reads with MiXCR anew, one entry per CDR3 protein. Among around 340,000 distinct CDR3 sequences, around a sixth were seen once, and the ten largest hold 49%. Input material: blood. These receptors were obtained from a woman in her forties or fifties with Graves' hyperthyroidism. CDR3s include the opening cysteine and the closing phenylalanine or tryptophan. A D gene is named only where the DNA matches it firmly. Expanded clones get a size class; other rows say once, few or many, or leave the size out.

>TRBV28|-|TRBJ2-2|-
TGTGCCAGCATTCGCGGGACCGACACCGGGGAGCTGTTTTTT
CASIRGTDTGELFF
>TRBV12-3/TRBV12-4|-|TRBJ1-1|many
TGTGCCAGCAGTCGTTCAGATCCCGTGATGGCTTTCTTT
CASSRSDPVMAFF
>TRBV29-1|-|TRBJ2-3|few
TGCAGCGTTGGAGGGCCCCCCGATACGCAGTATTTT
CSVGGPPDTQYF
>TRBV12-3/TRBV12-4|TRBD1|TRBJ1-2|many
TGTGCCAGCAGTTCCACAGGGGGCAGGGATGGCTACACCTTC
CASSSTGGRDGYTF
>TRBV9|TRBD1|TRBJ1-2|-
TGTGCCAGCAGCGCCTCCGGGACAGGAATTCAGGGCTACACCTTC
CASSASGTGIQGYTF
>TRBV6-2/TRBV6-3|TRBD1|TRBJ1-1|few
TGTGCCAGCAGCGCCAGGGGGGGGACCACTGAAGCTTTCTTT
CASSARGGTTEAFF
>TRBV28|-|TRBJ1-3|-
TGTGCCAGCAGTTTAGAAGGGAGGAGCGGAAACACCATATATTTT
CASSLEGRSGNTIYF
>TRBV18|-|TRBJ2-1|few
TGTGCCAGCTCACGGACTAACGGGGACTACAATGAGCAGTTCTTC
CASSRTNGDYNEQFF
>TRBV5-1|-|TRBJ2-2|-
TGCGCCAGCAGCTTGGACGCAGGGTCAAACACCGGGGAGCTGTTTTTT
CASSLDAGSNTGELFF
>TRBV19|TRBD1|TRBJ1-2|few
TGTGCCAGTGCCGGACAGGGACGTGGTACTGGCTACACCTTC
CASAGQGRGTGYTF
>TRBV6-1|TRBD2|TRBJ2-2|-
TGTGCCAGCAGTGGGGAGGGACTAGCGGAAACCGGGGAGCTGTTTTTT
CASSGEGLAETGELFF
>TRBV29-1|-|TRBJ1-3|-
TGCAGCGCCTTCAGGGACTCTGGAAACACCATATATTTT
CSAFRDSGNTIYF
>TRBV5-5|-|TRBJ1-5|many
TGCGCCAGCAGCTTGGATAGCAATCAGCCCCAGCATTTT
CASSLDSNQPQHF
>TRBV3-1|-|TRBJ1-1|many
TGTGCCAGCAGCCAAGTCGAGGAAACTGAAGCTTTCTTT
CASSQVEETEAFF
>TRBV14|-|TRBJ1-2|few
TGTGCCAGCAGCCAAGGAGGTTCTGATTCCTATGGCTACACCTTC
CASSQGGSDSYGYTF
>TRBV7-9|TRBD1|TRBJ2-1|-
TGTGCCAGCAGCTTTAGTGGAGGGACAGGGGGACGTAATGAGCAGTTCTTC
CASSFSGGTGGRNEQFF
>TRBV12-3/TRBV12-4|-|TRBJ1-4|few
TGTGCCAGCAGTTTATCCCCAGGAGGGGACGAAAAACTGTTTTTT
CASSLSPGGDEKLFF
>TRBV7-3|-|TRBJ2-3|-
TGTGCCAGCAGCCTCTCAGCTCAAAGCACCACAGATACGCAGTATTTT
CASSLSAQSTTDTQYF
>TRBV6-1|-|TRBJ1-5|many
TGTGCCAGCAGTCCCGAAAGTCTTTTCCGGGGCAATCAGCCCCAGCATTTT
CASSPESLFRGNQPQHF
>TRBV6-2/TRBV6-3|-|TRBJ2-4|once
TGTGCCAGCAGCGACGGACAGGAATACTCCAAACTAGCCAACAACATTCAGTACTTC
CASSDGQEYSKLANNIQYF
>TRBV5-1|-|TRBJ1-2|-
TGTGCCAGCAGCTTCCAGGGGATAGGCTACACCTTC
CASSFQGIGYTF
>TRBV7-9|TRBD1|TRBJ1-6|few
TGTGCCAGCAGCTCGAACCAGGGGGCACACTCACCCCTCCACTTT
CASSSNQGAHSPLHF
>TRBV11-2|-|TRBJ1-1|many
TGTGCCAGCAAAAAAGCCAGTGAAGCTTTCTTT
CASKKASEAFF
>TRBV5-1|TRBD2|TRBJ2-7|many
TGCGCCAGCAGCTTGAAGACTAGCGGGAGTGGGGAGCAGTACTTC
CASSLKTSGSGEQYF
>TRBV5-1|-|TRBJ1-5|-
TGCGCCAGCAGCTTGGACGCAGGGCTCAATCAGCCCCAGCATTTT
CASSLDAGLNQPQHF
>TRBV28|-|TRBJ2-7|few
TGTGCCAGCACCTCAAACCCCTACGAGCAGTACTTC
CASTSNPYEQYF
>TRBV27|-|TRBJ1-5|many
TGTGCCAGCAGGGCCGGTAGCAATCAGCCCCAGCATTTT
CASRAGSNQPQHF
>TRBV20-1|TRBD1|TRBJ1-5|many
TGCAGTGCTACGAGTAGACAGGGAATGGGGCAGCCCCAGCATTTT
CSATSRQGMGQPQHF
>TRBV9|-|TRBJ2-2|few
TGTGCCAGCAGCCAGGGGACCGTCGGGGAGCTGTTTTTT
CASSQGTVGELFF
>TRBV18|TRBD1|TRBJ1-2|many
TGTGCCAGCTCACCCGGGACAGGGCCCAACTATGGCTACACCTTC
CASSPGTGPNYGYTF
>TRBV11-1|-|TRBJ2-5|many
TGTGCCAGCAGCCAACGGGTTGGGGCCCAAGAGACCCAGTACTTC
CASSQRVGAQETQYF
>TRBV19|-|TRBJ1-2|few
TGTGCCAGTAGTACAGTCAACTATGGCTACACCTTC
CASSTVNYGYTF
>TRBV5-1|TRBD2|TRBJ2-5|-
TGCGCCAGCAGCAAGCCTCGAGCGGGGCTTGAGACCCAGTACTTC
CASSKPRAGLETQYF